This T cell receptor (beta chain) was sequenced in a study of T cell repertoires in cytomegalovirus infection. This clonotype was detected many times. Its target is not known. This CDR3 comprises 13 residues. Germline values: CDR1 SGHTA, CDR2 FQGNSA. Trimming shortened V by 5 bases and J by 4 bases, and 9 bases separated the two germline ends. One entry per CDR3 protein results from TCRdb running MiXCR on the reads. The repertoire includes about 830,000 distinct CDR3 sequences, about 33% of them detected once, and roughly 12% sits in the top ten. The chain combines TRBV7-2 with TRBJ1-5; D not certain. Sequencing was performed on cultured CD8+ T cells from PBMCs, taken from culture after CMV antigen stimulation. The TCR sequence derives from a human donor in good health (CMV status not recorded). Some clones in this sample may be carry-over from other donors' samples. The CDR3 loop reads CASSLYRNQPQHF. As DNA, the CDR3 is TGTGCCAGCAGCCTATACCGAAATCAGCCCCAGCATTTT.